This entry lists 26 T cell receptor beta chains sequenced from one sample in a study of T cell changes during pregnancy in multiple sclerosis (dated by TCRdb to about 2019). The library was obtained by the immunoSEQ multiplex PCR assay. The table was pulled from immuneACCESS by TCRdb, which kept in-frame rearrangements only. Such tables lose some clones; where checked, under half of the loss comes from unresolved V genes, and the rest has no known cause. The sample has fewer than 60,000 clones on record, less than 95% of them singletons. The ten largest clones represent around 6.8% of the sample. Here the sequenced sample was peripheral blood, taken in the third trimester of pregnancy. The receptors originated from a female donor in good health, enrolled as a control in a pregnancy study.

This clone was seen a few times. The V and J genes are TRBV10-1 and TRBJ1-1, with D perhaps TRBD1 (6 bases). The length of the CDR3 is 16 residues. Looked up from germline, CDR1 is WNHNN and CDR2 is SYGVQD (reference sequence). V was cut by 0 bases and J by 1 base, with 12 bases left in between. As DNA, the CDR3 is TGCGCCAGCAGTGAGTCACCAGGGGATAGGAACACTGAAGCTTTCTTT. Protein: CASSESPGDRNTEAFF.

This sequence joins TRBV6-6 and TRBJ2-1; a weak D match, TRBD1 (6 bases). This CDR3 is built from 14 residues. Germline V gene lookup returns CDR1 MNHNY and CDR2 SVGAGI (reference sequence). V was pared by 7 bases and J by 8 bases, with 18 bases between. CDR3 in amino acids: CASITQGGDDEQFF. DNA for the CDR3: TGTGCCAGCATCACACAGGGCGGAGACGATGAGCAGTTCTTC.

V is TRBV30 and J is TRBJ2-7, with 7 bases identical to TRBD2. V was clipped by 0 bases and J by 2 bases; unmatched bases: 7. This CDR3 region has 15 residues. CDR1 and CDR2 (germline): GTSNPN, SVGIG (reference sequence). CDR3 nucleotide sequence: TGTGCCTGGAGTGTCCTTCCGGCGGGGGCCTACGAGCAGTACTTC. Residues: CAWSVLPAGAYEQYF.

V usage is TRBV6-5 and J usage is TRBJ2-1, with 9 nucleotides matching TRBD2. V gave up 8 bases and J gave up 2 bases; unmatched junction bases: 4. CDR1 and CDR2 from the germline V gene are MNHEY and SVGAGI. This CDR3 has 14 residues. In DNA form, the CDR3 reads TGTGCCAGCCAAGCTAGCGGGGCCTACAATGAGCAGTTCTTC. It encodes CASQASGAYNEQFF.

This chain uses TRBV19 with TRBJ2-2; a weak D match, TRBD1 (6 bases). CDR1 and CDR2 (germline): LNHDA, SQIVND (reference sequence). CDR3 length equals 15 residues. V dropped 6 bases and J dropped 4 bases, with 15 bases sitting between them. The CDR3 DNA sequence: TGTGCCAGTAGAACACAGGGAATAAGCACCGGGGAGCTGTTTTTT. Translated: CASRTQGISTGELFF.

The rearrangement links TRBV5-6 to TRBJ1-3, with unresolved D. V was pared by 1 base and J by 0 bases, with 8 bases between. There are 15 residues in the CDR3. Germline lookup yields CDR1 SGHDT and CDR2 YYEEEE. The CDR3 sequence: CASSLLSSSGNTIYF. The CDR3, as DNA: TGTGCCAGCAGCTTGTTATCGAGCTCTGGAAACACCATATATTTT. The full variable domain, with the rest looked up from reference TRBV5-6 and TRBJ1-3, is DAGVTQSPTHLIKTRGQQVTLRCSPKSGHDTVSWYQQALGQGPQFIFQYYEEEERQRGNFPDRFSGHQFPNYSSELNVNALLLGDSALYLCASSLLSSSGNTIYFGEGSWLTVV.

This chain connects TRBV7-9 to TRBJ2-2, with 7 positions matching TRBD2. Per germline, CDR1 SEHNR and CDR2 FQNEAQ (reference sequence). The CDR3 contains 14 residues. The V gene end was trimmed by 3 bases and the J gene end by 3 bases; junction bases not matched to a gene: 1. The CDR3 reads CASSLRGYTGELFF. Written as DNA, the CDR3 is TGTGCCAGCAGCTTGCGGGGGTACACCGGGGAGCTGTTTTTT.

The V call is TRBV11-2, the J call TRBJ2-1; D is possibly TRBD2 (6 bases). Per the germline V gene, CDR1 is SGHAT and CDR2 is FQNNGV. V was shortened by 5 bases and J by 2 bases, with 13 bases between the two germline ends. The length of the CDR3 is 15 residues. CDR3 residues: CASSPTGLTYNEQFF. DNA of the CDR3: TGTGCCAGCAGCCCCACGGGACTTACCTACAATGAGCAGTTCTTC.

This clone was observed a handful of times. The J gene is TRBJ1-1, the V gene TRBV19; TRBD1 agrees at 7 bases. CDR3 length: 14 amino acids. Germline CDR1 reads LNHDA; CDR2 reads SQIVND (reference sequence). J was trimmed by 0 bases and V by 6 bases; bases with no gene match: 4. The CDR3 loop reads CASRRDSVNTEAFF. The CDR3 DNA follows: TGTGCCAGTAGACGGGACAGTGTGAACACTGAAGCTTTCTTT.

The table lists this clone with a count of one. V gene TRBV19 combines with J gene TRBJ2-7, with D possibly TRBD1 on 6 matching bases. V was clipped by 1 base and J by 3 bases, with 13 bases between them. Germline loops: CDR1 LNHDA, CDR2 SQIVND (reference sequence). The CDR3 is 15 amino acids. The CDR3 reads CASSIGRGIDYEQYF. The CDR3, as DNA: TGTGCCAGTAGTATAGGAAGGGGGATCGACTACGAGCAGTACTTC.

CDR3: CASSQDQGPTEAFF. For the CDR3, the DNA is TGCGCCAGCAGCCAAGACCAGGGGCCAACTGAAGCTTTCTTT. V gene TRBV4-3 combines with J gene TRBJ1-1; D is possibly TRBD1 (6 bases). CDR3 length: 14 amino acids. The V and J ends lost 0 bases and 5 bases respectively, with 10 bases between them. Germline CDR1 LGHNA, CDR2 YSLEER.

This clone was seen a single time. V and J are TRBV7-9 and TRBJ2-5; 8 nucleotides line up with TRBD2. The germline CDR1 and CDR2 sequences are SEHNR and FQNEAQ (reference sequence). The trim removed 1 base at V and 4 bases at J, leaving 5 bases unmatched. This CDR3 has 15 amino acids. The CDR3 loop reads CASSLGAGGPETQYF. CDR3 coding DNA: TGTGCCAGCAGCTTAGGGGCGGGGGGCCCAGAGACCCAGTACTTC.

The CDR3 coding sequence is TGTGCCAGCAGCGATCCCGGGGTAGACGTTGCTTTCTTT. Protein product: CASSDPGVDVAFF. The genes are TRBV5-8 and TRBJ1-1, with unresolved D. This CDR3 is 13 amino acids long. V shed 4 bases and J shed 11 bases, with 18 bases lying between them. From germline, CDR1 is SGHTS and CDR2 YDEGEE. Looking up the rest from reference TRBV5-8 and TRBJ1-1 gives the full variable domain: EAGVTQSPTHLIKTRGQQATLRCSPISGHTSVYWYQQALGLGLQFLLWYDEGEERNRGNFPPRFSGRQFPNYSSELNVNALELEDSALYLCASSDPGVDVAFFGQGTRLTVV.

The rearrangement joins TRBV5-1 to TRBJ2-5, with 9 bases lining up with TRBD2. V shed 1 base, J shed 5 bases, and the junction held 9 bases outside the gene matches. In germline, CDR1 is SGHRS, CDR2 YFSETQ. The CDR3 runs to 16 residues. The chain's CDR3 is CASSLLGGGASETQYF. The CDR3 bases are TGCGCCAGCAGCTTGCTCGGCGGGGGGGCTTCGGAGACCCAGTACTTC.

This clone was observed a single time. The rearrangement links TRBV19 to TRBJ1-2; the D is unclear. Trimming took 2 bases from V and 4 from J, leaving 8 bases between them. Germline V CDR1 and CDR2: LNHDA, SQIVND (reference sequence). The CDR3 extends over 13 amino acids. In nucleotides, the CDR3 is TGTGCCAGTAGTATACCGGGGTCCTATGGCTACACCTTC. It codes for CASSIPGSYGYTF. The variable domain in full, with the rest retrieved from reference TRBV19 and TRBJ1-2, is DGGITQSPKYLFRKEGQNVTLSCEQNLNHDAMYWYRQDPGQGLRLIYYSQIVNDFQKGDIAEGYSVSREKKESFPLTVTSAQKNPTAFYLCASSIPGSYGYTFGSGTRLTVV.

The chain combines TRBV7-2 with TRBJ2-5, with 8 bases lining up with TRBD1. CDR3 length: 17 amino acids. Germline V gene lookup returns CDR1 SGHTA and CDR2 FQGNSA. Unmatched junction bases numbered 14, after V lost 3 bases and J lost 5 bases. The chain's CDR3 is CASSLDATGGNRETQYF. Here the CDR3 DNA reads TGTGCCAGCAGCTTGGACGCTACAGGGGGGAATAGGGAGACCCAGTACTTC.

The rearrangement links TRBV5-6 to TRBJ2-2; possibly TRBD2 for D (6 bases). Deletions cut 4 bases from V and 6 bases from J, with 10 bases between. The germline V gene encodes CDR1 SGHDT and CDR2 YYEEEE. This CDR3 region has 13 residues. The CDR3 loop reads CASSGGEAGELFF. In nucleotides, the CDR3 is TGTGCCAGCAGCGGAGGGGAGGCCGGGGAGCTGTTTTTT.

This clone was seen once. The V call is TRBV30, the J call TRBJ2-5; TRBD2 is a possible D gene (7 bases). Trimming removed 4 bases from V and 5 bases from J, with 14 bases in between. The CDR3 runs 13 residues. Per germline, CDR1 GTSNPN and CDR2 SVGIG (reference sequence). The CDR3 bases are TGTGCCTGGAACCGTGGGGGGGCCGAGACCCAGTACTTC. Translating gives CAWNRGGAETQYF.

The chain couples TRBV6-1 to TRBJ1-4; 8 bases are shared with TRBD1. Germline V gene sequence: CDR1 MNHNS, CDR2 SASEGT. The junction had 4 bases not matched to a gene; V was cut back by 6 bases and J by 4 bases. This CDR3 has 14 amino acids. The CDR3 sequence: CASRGQALNEKLFF. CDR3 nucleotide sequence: TGTGCCAGCAGGGGACAGGCCCTTAATGAAAAACTGTTTTTT.

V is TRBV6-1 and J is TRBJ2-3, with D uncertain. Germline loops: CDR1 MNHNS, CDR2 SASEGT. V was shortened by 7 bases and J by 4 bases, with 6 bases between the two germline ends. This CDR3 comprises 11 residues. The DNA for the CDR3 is TGTGCCAGCACCCTAGCAGATACGCAGTATTTT. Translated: CASTLADTQYF.

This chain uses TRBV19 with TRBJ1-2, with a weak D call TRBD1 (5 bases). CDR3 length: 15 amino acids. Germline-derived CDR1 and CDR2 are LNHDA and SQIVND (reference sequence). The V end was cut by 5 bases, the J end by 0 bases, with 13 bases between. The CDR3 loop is CASSFPGHTNYGYTF. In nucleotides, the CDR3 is TGTGCCAGTAGTTTTCCCGGACACACTAACTATGGCTACACCTTC.

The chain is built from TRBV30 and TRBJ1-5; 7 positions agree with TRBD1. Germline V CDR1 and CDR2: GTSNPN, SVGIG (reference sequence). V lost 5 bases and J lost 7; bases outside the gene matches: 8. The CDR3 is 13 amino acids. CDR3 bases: TGTGCCTGGGCCCGACAGGGAAAGCAGCCCCAGCATTTT. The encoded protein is CAWARQGKQPQHF. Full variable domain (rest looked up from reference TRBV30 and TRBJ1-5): SQTIHQWPATLVQPVGSPLSLECTVEGTSNPNLYWYRQAAGRGLQLLFYSVGIGQISSEVPQNLSASRPQDRQFILSSKKLLLSDSGFYLCAWARQGKQPQHFGDGTRLSIL.

The CDR3 loop is CASSLLGDSKIGDTQYF. DNA of the CDR3: TGTGCCAGCAGCTTACTCGGGGACTCTAAAATAGGAGATACGCAGTATTTT. The rearrangement uses TRBV7-9 and TRBJ2-3, with D tentatively TRBD2 (6 bases). V lost 2 bases, J lost 5 bases, and 20 bases lay in between. The germline gives CDR1 SEHNR, CDR2 FQNEAQ (reference sequence). The CDR3 covers 17 residues.

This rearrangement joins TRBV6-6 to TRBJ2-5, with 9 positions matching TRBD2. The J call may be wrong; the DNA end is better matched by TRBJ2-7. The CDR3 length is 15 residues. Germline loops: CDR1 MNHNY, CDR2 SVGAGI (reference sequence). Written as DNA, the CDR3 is TGTGCCAGCAGTTTCAGCGGGGGGAGGTCGAACGAGCAGTACTTC. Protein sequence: CASSFSGGRSNEQYF.

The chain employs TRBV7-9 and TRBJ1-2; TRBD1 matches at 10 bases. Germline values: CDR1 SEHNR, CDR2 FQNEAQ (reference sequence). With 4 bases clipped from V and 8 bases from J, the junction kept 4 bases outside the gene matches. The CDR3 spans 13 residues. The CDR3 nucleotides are TGTGCCAGCAGCTCAGGACAGGGGGACGGCTACACCTTC. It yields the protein CASSSGQGDGYTF.

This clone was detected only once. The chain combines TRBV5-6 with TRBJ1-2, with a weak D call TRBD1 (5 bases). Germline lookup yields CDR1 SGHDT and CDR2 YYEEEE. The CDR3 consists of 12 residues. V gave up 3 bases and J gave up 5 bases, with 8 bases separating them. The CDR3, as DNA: TGTGCCAGCAGCTGGGGGGGGTATGGCTACACCTTC. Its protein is CASSWGGYGYTF.